One and the same sample provided the 16 T cell receptor beta chains below, sequenced in a study of blood T cell repertoires in COVID-19 (dated by TCRdb to the early 2020s). To prepare the library, the immunoSEQ multiplex PCR assay was applied. TCRdb provides this immuneACCESS table in a form limited to in-frame rearrangements. Some clones are lacking; in checked studies, under half of them reflect an unresolved V gene, and why the rest are absent is not known. The sample data list almost 250,000 clones, and roughly 85% of these were observed just once. The top ten clonotypes cover around 10% of the sample. Sequenced material: PBMCs or T cells enriched from blood (not recorded which). The receptors here all came from a woman aged 50 to 60 with acute COVID-19.

This chain's CDR3 is CSVDLRQGEITF. CDR3 nucleotide sequence: TGCAGCGTTGATCTACGGCAGGGGGAGATCACCTTC. This chain links TRBV29-1 with TRBJ1-2; 7 bases align to TRBD1. Germline V gene data show CDR1 as SQVTM and CDR2 as ANQGSEA. The CDR3 sequence is 12 residues long. The V gene end was trimmed by 3 bases and the J gene end by 13 bases; junction bases not matched to a gene: 11.

The V call is TRBV10-3, the J call TRBJ2-1, with 7 bases matching TRBD2. This CDR3 has 13 amino acids. Germline CDR1 reads ENHRY; CDR2 reads SYGVKD. V gave up 10 bases and J gave up 7 bases; unmatched junction bases: 10. CDR3 sequence reads: CATRGGLINEQFF. CDR3 nucleotide sequence: TGTGCCACTCGCGGGGGTCTCATAAATGAGCAGTTCTTC.

The V gene is TRBV5-1, the J gene TRBJ2-7; 12 bases align to TRBD1. Unmatched junction bases numbered 8, after V lost 1 base and J lost 6 bases. CDR1 and CDR2 from the germline V gene are SGHRS and YFSETQ. This CDR3 spans 16 amino acids. The CDR3 DNA reads as TGCGCCAGCAGCTTGAACACCGGGACAGGGGGCGGCGAGCAGTACTTC. This encodes CASSLNTGTGGGEQYF.

A single count supports this clone. This rearrangement joins TRBV3-1 (or the pseudogene TRBV3-2) to TRBJ2-1; 12 bases match TRBD2. The germline CDR1 and CDR2 sequences are LGHDT and YNNKEL (reference sequence). V shed 0 bases, J shed 4 bases, and the junction held 1 base outside the gene matches. The CDR3 is made up of 16 amino acids. The CDR3 DNA follows: TGTGCCAGCAGCCAAGATGGACTAGCGGGGTACAATGAGCAGTTCTTC. Protein sequence: CASSQDGLAGYNEQFF.

The table lists this clone with a few counts. This chain links TRBV3-1 (or the pseudogene TRBV3-2) with TRBJ2-2; 7 bases match TRBD1. Trimming cost V 7 bases and J 7 bases; bases outside gene matches: 9. CDR1 and CDR2 from the germline V gene are LGHDT and YNNKEL (reference sequence). The CDR3 spans 14 residues. The CDR3 DNA is TGTGCCAGCACCCGAACAGGGGACGGCGGGGAGCTGTTTTTT. Translated: CASTRTGDGGELFF.

The J gene is TRBJ2-7, the V gene TRBV27; D not certain. CDR3 size: 14 residues. Germline V gene data show CDR1 as MNHEY and CDR2 as SMNVEV (reference sequence). The V gene lost 4 bases and the J gene lost 3 bases, with 13 bases spanning the gap. The CDR3 coding sequence is TGTGCCAGCAGTTGGAACTCCCGACACTACGAGCAGTACTTC. Protein product: CASSWNSRHYEQYF.

The gene calls are TRBV6-1 and TRBJ2-1; 10 nucleotides agree with TRBD2. The CDR3 is 16 amino acids. Trimming cost V 3 bases and J 1 base; bases outside gene matches: 3. Germline V gene sequence: CDR1 MNHNS, CDR2 SASEGT. As DNA, the CDR3 is TGTGCCAGCAGTGACAGGACTAGCGGTTCCTACAATGAGCAGTTCTTC. Its protein is CASSDRTSGSYNEQFF.

J is TRBJ1-2 and V is TRBV25-1; 7 nucleotides agree with TRBD1. Germline V CDR1 and CDR2: MGHDK, SYGVNS. The CDR3 spans 12 residues. Trimming at V came to 2 bases and at J to 7 bases, leaving 1 base not matched to a gene. CDR3 region: CASSEDRAGYTF. CDR3 DNA sequence: TGTGCCAGCAGTGAAGACAGGGCTGGCTACACCTTC.

The rearrangement uses TRBV4-3 and TRBJ2-5; the D gene is possibly TRBD2 (6 bases). Germline values: CDR1 LGHNA, CDR2 YSLEER. Trimming pared 3 bases from V and 2 bases from J, leaving 22 bases between. This CDR3 is built from 18 residues. CDR3 DNA: TGCGCCAGCAGCCACCACGCGGGACTTTCGCGCCTTCAAGAGACCCAGTACTTC. Its protein is CASSHHAGLSRLQETQYF.

The genes are TRBV20-1 and TRBJ1-4; D remains unclear. V was cut by 6 bases and J by 7 bases, with 6 bases left in between. The CDR3 totals 10 residues. In germline, CDR1 is DFQATT, CDR2 SNEGSKA (reference sequence). CDR3 nucleotides: TGCAGTGCGCGGGGTGAAAAACTGTTTTTT. It is translated as CSARGEKLFF.

This chain links TRBV7-2 with TRBJ1-2, with D hard to call. Germline V gene lookup returns CDR1 SGHTA and CDR2 FQGNSA. The CDR3 is 14 amino acids. V lost 5 bases and J 0 bases, leaving 10 bases between the germline ends. The CDR3 coding sequence is TGTGCCAGCAGCGAGGCCCGGGCTAACTATGGCTACACCTTC. This translates into CASSEARANYGYTF.

The V gene is TRBV19, the J gene TRBJ2-1; a weak D match, TRBD2 (5 bases). There are 16 residues in the CDR3. Trimming stripped 1 base from V and 5 bases from J, with 15 bases between. Germline lookup yields CDR1 LNHDA and CDR2 SQIVND (reference sequence). The CDR3 coding sequence is TGTGCCAGTAGTATAGTTGGGGTAGGACTCCACAATGAGCAGTTCTTC. This gives the protein CASSIVGVGLHNEQFF.

V and J are TRBV25-1 and TRBJ1-4, with a possible D match to TRBD1 (6 bases). The CDR3 consists of 12 residues. The V end lost 6 bases, the J end lost 8 bases, and 10 bases lay between the germline ends. Germline V gene data show CDR1 as MGHDK and CDR2 as SYGVNS. The CDR3 spells CASRQGREKLFF. The DNA for the CDR3 is TGTGCCAGCAGACAGGGTCGCGAAAAACTGTTTTTT. The complete variable domain, with remaining parts taken from reference TRBV25-1 and TRBJ1-4, reads EADIYQTPRYLVIGTGKKITLECSQTMGHDKMYWYQQDPGMELHLIHYSYGVNSTEKGDLSSESTVSRIRTEHFPLTLESARPSHTSQYLCASRQGREKLFFGSGTQLSVL.

The J gene is TRBJ1-3, the V gene TRBV27; 8 nucleotides align to TRBD1. This CDR3 region has 17 residues. J was trimmed by 2 bases and V by 4 bases; bases with no gene match: 10. CDR1 is MNHEY and CDR2 is SMNVEV in the germline V gene (reference sequence). CDR3 DNA sequence: TGTGCCAGCAGTTCCCGAACACAGGGGGTAGCTGGAAACACCATATATTTT. Translation gives CASSSRTQGVAGNTIYF.

CDR3 sequence reads: CASSSSPGDRSDLGYGYTF. Here the CDR3 DNA reads TGTGCCAGCAGCTCCTCCCCGGGAGACAGATCCGACCTTGGCTATGGCTACACCTTC. This chain connects TRBV5-4 to TRBJ1-2; weak D call: TRBD1 (5 bases). CDR3 size: 19 residues. The V gene's germline CDR1 is SGHNT and CDR2 YYREEE (reference sequence). Trimming cost V 3 bases and J 4 bases, with 28 bases left between them.

This chain links TRBV7-2 with TRBJ1-1; possibly TRBD1 for D (5 bases). Germline CDR1 is SGHTA and CDR2 is FQGNSA. This CDR3 is 15 amino acids long. The ends were cut back, 2 bases at V and 2 bases at J, with 12 bases in the middle. CDR3 coding DNA: TGTGCCAGCAGCTTAATTGGGGGGAAAAACACTGAAGCTTTCTTT. It codes for CASSLIGGKNTEAFF.